These 2 T cell receptor beta chains came from one sample sequenced in a study of CD4 T cells in relation to SARS-CoV-2 and coronaviruses. These receptors lack a known antigen. Clones were sequenced by immunoSEQ multiplex PCR, and TCRdb holds only the in-frame ones, with some missing. The table has almost 30,000 clones, approximately 80% seen once. The unexposed donors gave CD4+ T cells in about 2010-2019, prior to COVID-19. CD4+ T cells were isolated from the cells after about 11 days of culture. The specimen sequenced was CD4+ T cells from PBMCs, cultured in vitro. These receptors originate from a human donor in good health.

J is TRBJ1-1 and V is TRBV7-3, with TRBD1 matching over 10 bases. The CDR3 length is 15 residues. CDR1 and CDR2 (germline): SGHTA, FQGTGA. Unmatched junction bases numbered 3, after V lost 2 bases and J lost 3 bases. CDR3 sequence reads: CASSLDGTGDTEAFF. DNA of the CDR3: TGTGCCAGCAGCTTAGACGGGACAGGGGACACTGAAGCTTTCTTT.

The rearrangement uses TRBV5-4 and TRBJ2-1, with D tentatively TRBD2 (6 bases). The germline V gene has CDR1 SGHNT and CDR2 YYREEE (reference sequence). V was shortened by 4 bases and J by 9 bases, with 20 bases between the two germline ends. There are 15 residues in the CDR3. CDR3 in amino acids: CASSNRDLGSVEQFF. The CDR3 bases are TGTGCCAGCAGCAATCGGGACTTGGGGTCGGTTGAGCAGTTCTTC.